One TCR beta chain is described in this entry. The sample belongs to a study of blood T cell repertoires in COVID-19. Study at large: PBMCs, B-cell-depleted T cells, or T cells were the source of the cDNA or gDNA that made up the material.

Data came from immunoSEQ multiplex PCR; TCRdb stores just in-frame clones and leaves some out. This sample has hundreds of thousands of clones; 88% occur once, and the top ten carry 5.5% to 7.5%. Germline CDR1 and CDR2: LGHDT and YNNKEL (reference sequence). V lost 5 bases, J lost 4 bases, and 9 bases stayed unmatched. The CDR3 runs to 15 residues. Followed longitudinally, the Seattle patients had been enrolled during active infection. The gene calls are TRBV3-1 (or the pseudogene TRBV3-2) and TRBJ1-1; TRBD1 matches at 8 bases. The source of this sequence is a woman in her 70s with COVID-19, enrolled during active disease. The specimen sequenced was peripheral blood. The CDR3 DNA reads TGTGCCAGCAGCTCCGGACAGGGTTCGGGCACTGAAGCTTTCTTT. Protein sequence: CASSSGQGSGTEAFF.